This T cell receptor beta chain was identified in a study of a mutant IDH1 vaccine in newly diagnosed glioma. Overall study context: Vaccines were first given 4-6 weeks after radiotherapy alone, or with temozolomide cycles.

Produced via immunoSEQ multiplex PCR; TCRdb's table is partial and in-frame only. Of 30,000 to 40,000 clones listed, around nine tenths are singletons. Points from the study as a whole: Pseudoprogression appeared independent of alterations in top peripheral clonotypes. The study observed vaccine-induced immune responses in about 93% of patients.

In this sample, this clone turned up once. The antigen is undetermined. Time point defined: week 47, end of study. Vaccinated patients received 300 ug of mutant IDH1 20-mer peptide per dose, with topical imiquimod. Donor tumors were new WHO grade 3 or 4 IDH1-mutant, ATRX-lost astrocytomas. This receptor was identified in a woman under 40 with glioma. This specimen was PBMCs, taken from a glioma patient whose treatment included an IDH1 peptide vaccine.

CDR3 bases: TGTGCCTGGACTGGCCCGAGCCAAGAGACCCAGTACTTC. Translation gives CAWTGPSQETQYF. The gene calls are TRBV30 and TRBJ2-5; no definite D call. Germline-derived CDR1 and CDR2 are GTSNPN and SVGIG (reference sequence). The ends were cut back, 4 bases at V and 1 base at J, with 10 bases in the middle. The CDR3 is 13 residues long. The whole variable domain, filled in from reference TRBV30 and TRBJ2-5, reads SQTIHQWPATLVQPVGSPLSLECTVEGTSNPNLYWYRQAAGRGLQLLFYSVGIGQISSEVPQNLSASRPQDRQFILSSKKLLLSDSGFYLCAWTGPSQETQYFGPGTRLLVL.